These T cell receptor beta chains were read from a single sample in a study of blood T cell repertoires in COVID-19. This table comes from immunoSEQ multiplex PCR, and its TCRdb copy is limited to in-frame clones, with some not included. The data contain about 74,000 clones, roughly four fifths of them singletons. Sequencing was carried out using peripheral blood. These receptors were obtained from a man aged 65 to 85 with acute or convalescent COVID-19. Both conserved end residues are part of each CDR3. A D gene is named only where the DNA matches it firmly. Not all rows give a size; the values are once, few, many and, for expanded clones, a class.

TRBV7-2	-	TRBJ2-7	-	CASSSTGNEQYF	TGTGCCAGCAGCTCTACAGGGAACGAGCAGTACTTC
TRBV6-5	TRBD1	TRBJ2-7	-	CASSYSTGTYEQYF	TGTGCCAGCAGTTACTCGACAGGGACCTACGAGCAGTACTTC
TRBV7-3	-	TRBJ2-5	-	CASSGGQQETQYF	TGTGCCAGCAGTGGCGGTCAACAAGAGACCCAGTACTTC
TRBV5-6	-	TRBJ2-2	-	CASSYGSGVLTGELFF	TGTGCCAGCAGCTACGGATCAGGGGTCCTCACCGGGGAGCTGTTTTTT
TRBV11-3	TRBD2	TRBJ2-1	-	CASSLDQGGSSSYNEQFF	TGTGCCAGCAGTTTAGATCAGGGCGGGAGCAGCTCCTACAATGAGCAGTTCTTC
TRBV28	-	TRBJ1-3	few	CASSFSQVSGNTIYF	TGTGCCAGCAGTTTTAGTCAAGTCTCTGGAAACACCATATATTTT
TRBV15	-	TRBJ1-4	-	CATSTLTVPNEKLFF	TGTGCCACCAGCACCTTGACAGTTCCTAATGAAAAACTGTTTTTT
TRBV4-1	-	TRBJ1-1	-	CASSPGLGNTEAFF	TGCGCCAGCAGCCCAGGACTTGGTAACACTGAAGCTTTCTTT
TRBV7-2	-	TRBJ1-1	-	CASSLATGNTEAFF	TGTGCCAGCAGCTTAGCTACAGGGAACACTGAAGCTTTCTTT
TRBV2	-	TRBJ1-3	-	CASGGLALSGNTIYF	TGTGCCAGCGGAGGGTTAGCCCTCTCTGGAAACACCATATATTTT
TRBV24-1	-	TRBJ2-1	-	CATSDFVRGSYNEQFF	TGTGCCACCAGTGATTTCGTCAGGGGATCCTACAATGAGCAGTTCTTC
TRBV9	TRBD2	TRBJ2-2	-	CASSVRLAGGELFF	TGTGCCAGCAGCGTCAGACTAGCAGGCGGGGAGCTGTTTTTT
TRBV28	-	TRBJ1-5	-	CATQVPSSNQPQHF	TGTGCCACCCAGGTTCCGAGCAGCAATCAGCCCCAGCATTTT
TRBV9	-	TRBJ2-7	-	CASSVVAQDGIEQYF	TGTGCCAGCAGCGTAGTGGCACAGGACGGAATCGAGCAGTACTTC
TRBV2	TRBD1	TRBJ1-2	few	CASSGQGGGYTF	TGTGCCAGCAGTGGGCAGGGGGGTGGCTACACCTTC
TRBV20-1	-	TRBJ2-3	few	CSARRGDTQYF	TGCAGTGCCAGAAGGGGAGATACGCAGTATTTT
TRBV5-1	TRBD2	TRBJ2-4	once	CASSLDSGSRPRYF	TGCGCCAGCAGCTTGGATAGCGGGAGCCGGCCCCGGTACTTC
TRBV4-1	-	TRBJ2-5	-	CASSHPVRGPHQETQYF	TGCGCCAGCAGCCACCCCGTTAGGGGCCCACACCAAGAGACCCAGTACTTC
TRBV27	-	TRBJ2-7	-	CASRSIGVDEQYF	TGTGCCAGCAGAAGCATAGGGGTCGACGAGCAGTACTTC
TRBV15	TRBD2	TRBJ2-1	few	CATSRGTSGRNEQFF	TGTGCCACCAGCAGAGGCACTAGCGGGAGAAATGAGCAGTTCTTC
TRBV6-6	-	TRBJ1-5	-	CASSYSESNQPQHF	TGTGCCAGCAGTTACTCTGAGTCCAATCAGCCCCAGCATTTT
TRBV9	TRBD1	TRBJ1-5	-	CASSGAGTGLNQPQHF	TGTGCCAGCAGCGGTGCCGGGACAGGTCTGAATCAGCCCCAGCATTTT
TRBV6-5	TRBD1	TRBJ2-7	-	CASSYSGDRRYEQYF	TGTGCCAGCAGTTACTCAGGGGACAGACGGTACGAGCAGTACTTC
TRBV5-1	TRBD1	TRBJ1-5	-	CASSADPGQGGQPQHF	TGCGCCAGCAGCGCCGACCCCGGACAGGGCGGTCAGCCCCAGCATTTT
TRBV27	TRBD2	TRBJ2-7	-	CASRPTSGRVEQYF	TGTGCCAGCAGACCGACTAGCGGGAGAGTGGAGCAGTACTTC
TRBV11-3	TRBD1	TRBJ1-1	-	CASNRGMNTEAFF	TGTGCCAGCAACAGGGGAATGAACACTGAAGCTTTCTTT
TRBV20-1	TRBD2	TRBJ2-7	-	CSASSGGGSYEQYF	TGCAGTGCTAGTTCGGGAGGGGGCTCCTACGAGCAGTACTTC
TRBV29-1	-	TRBJ2-1	-	CSVEDLARAYNEQFF	TGCAGCGTTGAAGATCTCGCCAGGGCCTACAATGAGCAGTTCTTC
TRBV9	TRBD1	TRBJ2-3	-	CASSPPAGGLPSTDTQYF	TGTGCCAGCAGCCCCCCGGCAGGGGGCTTGCCTAGCACAGATACGCAGTATTTT
TRBV2	TRBD1	TRBJ1-5	-	CASNPQGVGQPQHF	TGTGCCAGCAATCCTCAGGGGGTAGGTCAGCCCCAGCATTTT
TRBV5-1	TRBD2	TRBJ2-5	-	CASSLEGLAGVETQYF	TGCGCCAGCAGCTTGGAGGGACTAGCGGGAGTAGAGACCCAGTACTTC
TRBV15	TRBD2	TRBJ2-7	-	CATSRGGASGALNEQYF	TGTGCCACCAGCAGGGGTGGGGCTAGCGGGGCCCTTAACGAGCAGTACTTC
TRBV7-9	TRBD1	TRBJ1-2	-	CASSFPSGGNYGYTF	TGTGCCAGCAGCTTCCCGTCAGGGGGTAACTATGGCTACACCTTC